This T cell receptor beta chain derives from a study of CXCR3-negative and CXCR3-positive naive CD8 T cells. About this clonotype itself: Its specificity is not known.

Overall study results and limits: Similar TRBV-TRBJ usage characterized naive CXCR3-negative and CXCR3-positive cells; memory cells differed. Researchers report that CXCR3-positive naive cells carry more hydrophobic TRB CDR3s than CXCR3-negative naive cells.

All TRB cDNA libraries came from 5' RACE performed with UMI labels. TCRdb reprocessed the 5' RACE reads and keeps a single row for each CDR3 protein, giving no DNA. The repertoire table contains about 130,000 distinct CDR3 sequences. The clonotype originates from a human donor in good health. Some clones in this sample may be carry-over from other donors' samples. Sequenced sample: naive CXCR3+ CD8+ T cells from blood. Subset indicated: CD45RO-CCR7+CD27+CD95- naive CD8+ T cells expressing CXCR3 (TNR3+).

The CDR3 loop is CSASHREALRNEQFF. The chain is built from TRBV20-1 and TRBJ2-1; the TRBD1 assignment by TCRdb is unverifiable without DNA. The CDR3 has 15 residues. CDR1 and CDR2 from the germline V gene are DFQATT and SNEGSKA (reference sequence).